Reported below is one TCR beta chain. A TCRbeta library incorporating unique molecular identifiers was prepared. MiXCR, run by TCRdb on the PCR reads, gives a single entry per CDR3 protein. The sample holds around 600,000 distinct CDR3 sequences; over 9.5% are singletons and the top ten take about 4%. The data derive from a study of T-cell reconstitution after alpha-beta-depleted transplantation in children. J gave up 6 bases and V 5 bases, and 2 bases lay outside the gene matches. This CDR3 has 12 amino acids. Germline V gives CDR1 MDHEN, CDR2 SYDVKM. This clonotype originated in a human donor who donated a stem cell graft to a child with acute myeloid leukemia. This chain uses TRBV28 with TRBJ1-1; 8 bases map to TRBD1. The source was PBMCs from the stem cell graft donor, collected from the stem cell graft. Here the CDR3 DNA reads TGTGCCAGCAGTCCCAGGGGGCCTGAAGCTTTCTTT. Translating gives CASSPRGPEAFF.